This TCR beta chain came from a study of metastatic and nonmetastatic thyroid tumors. Study information: Malignant and benign thyroid patients had repertoires compared in peripheral blood and tumor or nodule tissue.

This clone was seen ten or more times. Its antigen remains unidentified. Study outcomes and limitations: TCR beta diversity was reportedly significantly higher in malignant thyroid tumors than benign nodules, in blood and tumor.

Prior to thyroid surgery, none of the patients had received any treatment. Methods used by the authors: What underpinned the distant-metastasis classifier for papillary thyroid cancer was the set of CDR3 differences across clinicopathological groups. Through MiXCR, TCRdb re-clonotyped the PCR reads. TCRdb, not the authors, supplied the V and J calls. The repertoire holds some 15,000 clones, with 15% to 17% as singletons. Germline V gene data show CDR1 as LNHDA and CDR2 as SQIVND (reference sequence). The trim removed 5 bases at V and 8 bases at J, leaving 8 bases unmatched. The CDR3 has 15 amino acids.

The sequence was obtained from a female donor with papillary thyroid cancer or a benign thyroid nodule (not recorded which). Some clones in this sample may be carry-over from other donors' samples. Sequencing was carried out using blood. V and J are TRBV19 and TRBJ1-4; 10 bases map to TRBD1. Written as DNA, the CDR3 is TGTGCCAGTAGTGTTGGACAGGGGGTAGCCGAAAAACTGTTTTTT. This encodes CASSVGQGVAEKLFF.